Listed below are T cell receptor beta chains from one sample, sequenced in a study of PD-L1 blockade in urothelial cancer. The table came from immunoSEQ multiplex PCR; TCRdb's copy has only in-frame clones and leaves some out. The sample gives tens of thousands of clones, approximately 81% of which show up once; approximately 4.7% is in the top ten. The sequencing here drew on PBMCs, taken around atezolizumab (anti-PD-L1) treatment. All receptors come from a man aged 70 or older with urothelial cancer. CDR3s include the opening cysteine and the closing phenylalanine or tryptophan. D genes are given only for firm matches. Size tells how often a clone was seen (once, few, many) or the class of an expanded clone, and some rows leave it out.

V	J	size	D	CDR3	DNA
TRBV5-4	TRBJ2-3	NA	TRBD2	CASSPQTSGRASTDTQYF	TGTGCCAGCAGCCCCCAGACTAGCGGGAGAGCTAGCACAGATACGCAGTATTTT
TRBV2	TRBJ2-3	once	TRBD1	CASNTDRGSTDTQYF	TGTGCCAGCAATACGGACAGGGGTTCGACAGATACGCAGTATTTT
TRBV28	TRBJ2-1	NA	NA	CASSFAGYNEQFF	TGTGCCAGCAGTTTCGCGGGGTACAATGAGCAGTTCTTC
TRBV5-1	TRBJ2-3	once	NA	CASSLGARTDTQYF	TGCGCCAGCAGCTTGGGGGCCCGCACAGATACGCAGTATTTT
TRBV7-9	TRBJ2-3	NA	TRBD1	CASSLVLQGDTDTQYF	TGTGCCAGCAGCCTCGTTCTACAGGGGGACACAGATACGCAGTATTTT
TRBV28	TRBJ2-4	NA	TRBD1	CASSSGQTKNIQYF	TGTGCCAGCAGCTCGGGACAGACCAAAAACATTCAGTACTTC
TRBV18	TRBJ1-2	NA	NA	CASSPGGTYGYTF	TGTGCCAGCTCACCGGGGGGTACCTATGGCTACACCTTC
TRBV7-2	TRBJ1-3	NA	NA	CASSSGVAVNSGNTIYF	TGTGCCAGCAGCTCCGGGGTGGCAGTTAACTCTGGAAACACCATATATTTT
TRBV9	TRBJ1-1	NA	TRBD1	CASSRTGGMGGTEAFF	TGTGCCAGCAGCCGGACAGGGGGCATGGGGGGCACTGAAGCTTTCTTT
TRBV4-1	TRBJ2-7	once	TRBD2	CASSQVRASGRNPEQYF	TGCGCCAGCAGCCAAGTTCGGGCTAGCGGGAGAAACCCCGAGCAGTACTTC
TRBV14	TRBJ1-4	NA	NA	CASSQDNRGREKLFF	TGTGCCAGCAGCCAAGATAACCGAGGGCGTGAAAAACTGTTTTTT
TRBV5-1	TRBJ2-2	NA	NA	CASSSQTTGHGELFF	TGCGCCAGCAGCTCCCAAACCACAGGGCACGGGGAGCTGTTTTTT
TRBV19	TRBJ1-3	NA	NA	CASSRTGTGNTIYF	TGTGCCAGTAGTCGTACAGGGACTGGAAACACCATATATTTT
TRBV29-1	TRBJ2-1	few	NA	CSVIGTRKDEQFF	TGCAGCGTTATAGGCACCAGGAAGGATGAGCAGTTCTTC
TRBV2	TRBJ1-2	few	NA	CASSVGGAGYGYTF	TGTGCCAGCAGTGTAGGGGGGGCAGGCTATGGCTACACCTTC
TRBV27	TRBJ1-1	few	NA	CASSLSVNTEAFF	TGTGCCAGCAGTTTGTCAGTGAACACTGAAGCTTTCTTT
TRBV28	TRBJ2-7	NA	NA	CASSSKTGSPYEQYF	TGTGCCAGCAGTTCGAAAACAGGGAGCCCCTACGAGCAGTACTTC
TRBV28	TRBJ2-1	once	TRBD2	CASSGFTSGSSYNEQFF	TGTGCCAGCTCCGGGTTTACTAGCGGTAGCTCCTACAATGAGCAGTTCTTC
TRBV9	TRBJ2-1	NA	TRBD1	CASSVDSGGNEQFF	TGTGCCAGCAGCGTAGACTCAGGGGGCAATGAGCAGTTCTTC
TRBV7-2	TRBJ2-7	NA	TRBD2	CASSERGLAGGPSYEQYF	TGTGCCAGCAGCGAGAGGGGACTAGCGGGAGGACCCTCCTACGAGCAGTACTTC
TRBV5-1	TRBJ2-7	NA	TRBD1	CASSEGTGRHEQYF	TGCGCCAGCAGCGAAGGGACAGGGAGACACGAGCAGTACTTC
TRBV11-2	TRBJ2-3	NA	TRBD2	CASSLESSGRPDTQYF	TGTGCCAGCAGCTTAGAGAGTAGCGGGAGACCAGATACGCAGTATTTT
TRBV10-1	TRBJ2-7	NA	TRBD2	CASSVAGAGEDEQYF	TGCGCCAGCAGTGTAGCGGGAGCTGGTGAGGACGAGCAGTACTTC
TRBV27	TRBJ2-5	NA	NA	CASSLGVAQETQYF	TGTGCCAGCAGTTTAGGGGTAGCGCAAGAGACCCAGTACTTC
TRBV5-6	TRBJ2-5	few	NA	CASSLGVETQYF	TGTGCCAGCAGCTTAGGGGTCGAGACCCAGTACTTC
TRBV2	TRBJ2-3	NA	NA	CASTRGRTDTQYF	TGTGCCAGCACCCGCGGTCGCACAGATACGCAGTATTTT
TRBV5-1	TRBJ2-3	NA	TRBD2	CASSPKQLAGYSTDTQYF	TGCGCCAGCAGCCCAAAACAACTAGCGGGGTACAGCACAGATACGCAGTATTTT
TRBV6-5	TRBJ2-7	NA	TRBD2	CASSSSAGGPTEQYF	TGTGCCAGCAGTTCCTCAGCGGGAGGGCCGACCGAGCAGTACTTC
TRBV5-1	TRBJ1-3	NA	NA	CASSFGDSTRRNTIYF	TGCGCCAGCAGCTTCGGGGACTCGACCCGTAGAAACACCATATATTTT
TRBV19	TRBJ2-5	NA	NA	CASSMRGLGETQYF	TGTGCCAGTAGTATGCGGGGATTAGGGGAGACCCAGTACTTC
TRBV6-5	TRBJ2-7	few	TRBD1	CASSYIGQGDEQYF	TGTGCCAGCAGTTACATAGGACAGGGGGATGAGCAGTACTTC
TRBV19	TRBJ2-1	once	NA	CASSISRRQYNEQFF	TGTGCCAGTAGTATTAGTCGGCGGCAGTACAATGAGCAGTTCTTC
TRBV7-9	TRBJ2-1	NA	NA	CASSSLRNEQFF	TGTGCCAGCAGCTCCCTTAGAAATGAGCAGTTCTTC
TRBV28	TRBJ2-7	NA	TRBD2	CASSSTSAYEQYF	TGTGCCAGCAGCTCGACTAGCGCCTACGAGCAGTACTTC
TRBV27	TRBJ2-1	few	TRBD1	CASSLAPGTGLKNNEQFF	TGTGCCAGCAGTTTAGCCCCCGGGACAGGGCTGAAGAACAATGAGCAGTTCTTC
TRBV4-2	TRBJ2-3	NA	TRBD2	CASSPSGGASTDTQYF	TGTGCCAGCAGCCCCTCGGGGGGAGCTAGTACAGATACGCAGTATTTT
TRBV5-1	TRBJ2-7	once	NA	CASSPGVPASYEQYF	TGCGCCAGCAGCCCTGGAGTACCGGCCTCCTACGAGCAGTACTTC
TRBV7-9	TRBJ2-3	once	NA	CASSQRGQGTDTQYF	TGTGCCAGCAGCCAGCGGGGACAGGGCACAGATACGCAGTATTTT
TRBV5-1	TRBJ2-3	NA	TRBD2	CASSLSGLVTDTQYF	TGCGCCAGCAGCTTGTCGGGACTAGTCACAGATACGCAGTATTTT
TRBV7-3	TRBJ2-1	NA	NA	CASSFRVSNEQFF	TGTGCCAGCAGCTTCAGGGTTTCTAATGAGCAGTTCTTC
TRBV18	TRBJ2-1	NA	TRBD1	CASSPGTGDEQFF	TGTGCCAGCTCACCAGGGACAGGGGATGAGCAGTTCTTC
TRBV7-9	TRBJ1-2	NA	TRBD1	CASSLGQGTSGYTF	TGTGCCAGCAGCCTAGGACAGGGTACGAGCGGCTACACCTTC
TRBV28	TRBJ1-1	NA	NA	CASSRTSLNTEAFF	TGTGCCAGCAGTCGGACTTCTCTGAACACTGAAGCTTTCTTT
TRBV30	TRBJ2-5	NA	NA	CAQGRGETQYF	TGTGCCCAAGGACGGGGTGAGACCCAGTACTTC
TRBV2	TRBJ2-2	NA	TRBD2	CASTWGTRSGGELFF	TGTGCCAGCACCTGGGGGACTAGAAGCGGCGGGGAGCTGTTTTTT
TRBV4-1	TRBJ2-2	NA	NA	CASSQDPGASGRTASLFF	TGCGCCAGCAGCCAAGATCCAGGGGCCTCCGGGCGGACCGCCTCACTGTTTTTT
TRBV28	TRBJ2-1	NA	NA	CASSLTFYNEQFF	TGTGCCAGCAGTTTGACTTTTTACAATGAGCAGTTCTTC
TRBV28	TRBJ1-5	NA	NA	CASSRGGSNQPQHF	TGTGCCAGCAGTAGGGGAGGGAGCAATCAGCCCCAGCATTTT
TRBV6-5	TRBJ1-2	NA	TRBD1	CASREGQGYIYGYTF	TGTGCCAGCCGAGAAGGACAGGGTTATATCTATGGCTACACCTTC
TRBV5-4	TRBJ2-3	NA	NA	CASSLASSSTDTQYF	TGTGCCAGCAGCTTGGCTAGCTCTAGCACAGATACGCAGTATTTT
TRBV19	TRBJ1-1	once	NA	CASSTAGMNTEAFF	TGTGCCAGTAGTACCGCCGGTATGAACACTGAAGCTTTCTTT
TRBV28	TRBJ1-5	NA	NA	CASRLGGGTHQPQHF	TGTGCCAGCAGATTAGGGGGGGGAACTCATCAGCCCCAGCATTTT
TRBV5-6	TRBJ2-2	few	TRBD2	CASRATSGSANTGELFF	TGTGCCAGCAGGGCGACTAGCGGGAGCGCGAACACCGGGGAGCTGTTTTTT
TRBV7-7	TRBJ2-5	NA	NA	CASSFVSSEQETQYF	TGTGCCAGCAGCTTTGTCTCTAGCGAACAAGAGACCCAGTACTTC